The 23 T cell receptor beta chains given below trace back to one sample, sequenced in a study of T cell repertoires in cytomegalovirus infection. TCRdb passed the reads through MiXCR, listing each CDR3 protein once. The sample records some 100,000 distinct CDR3 sequences, more than 20% being singletons. The sequenced sample consisted of CD8+ T cells from PBMCs. The origin of the receptors is a human donor in good health (CMV status not recorded). Some clones in this sample may be carry-over from other donors' samples.

This chain connects TRBV28 to TRBJ2-1; possibly TRBD2 for D (5 bases). The CDR3 has 15 residues. The V end was cut by 5 bases, the J end by 0 bases, with 11 bases between. CDR1 MDHEN and CDR2 SYDVKM come from the germline V gene. CDR3 in amino acids: CASSPYRDSYNEQFF. CDR3 sequence (DNA): TGTGCCAGCAGTCCCTATCGGGACTCCTACAATGAGCAGTTCTTC.

V usage is TRBV7-6 and J usage is TRBJ1-2; possibly TRBD1 for D (5 bases). Germline lookup yields CDR1 SGHVS and CDR2 FNYEAQ. Trimming removed 4 bases from V and 7 bases from J, with 22 bases in between. CDR3 length: 16 amino acids. The CDR3 region is CASSSRVMTESGGYTF. CDR3 bases: TGTGCCAGCAGCTCTAGGGTCATGACAGAATCCGGTGGCTACACCTTC.

At least ten counts were recorded for this clonotype. The chain uses TRBV7-2 and TRBJ1-2; D might be TRBD1 (5 bases). This CDR3 spans 14 amino acids. Germline CDR1 is SGHTA and CDR2 is FQGNSA. Trimming took off 3 bases at V and 2 bases at J, with 10 bases between the two ends. CDR3 protein: CASSLGRGNYGYTF. The CDR3 nucleotides are TGTGCCAGCAGCTTGGGTAGGGGAAACTATGGCTACACCTTC.

This clonotype has only a few counts. The V call is TRBV11-2, the J call TRBJ2-7, with D possibly TRBD2 on 6 matching bases. Trimming removed 8 bases from V and 3 bases from J, with 17 bases in between. CDR1 is SGHAT, CDR2 FQNNGV, per germline. This CDR3 region has 14 residues. The CDR3 DNA reads TGTGCCAGCGGAGGACTGGCGGGACGCTACGAGCAGTACTTC. Translation: CASGGLAGRYEQYF.

There are a few counts of this clonotype. The chain is built from TRBV7-4 and TRBJ1-2; D is possibly TRBD1 (6 bases). V was pared by 4 bases and J by 0 bases, with 9 bases between. This CDR3 spans 14 amino acids. CDR1 SGHVT and CDR2 SQSDAQ come from the germline V gene. The CDR3 reads CASSSTGTNYGYTF. The CDR3 DNA is TGTGCCAGCAGCTCCACAGGGACTAACTATGGCTACACCTTC.

The chain couples TRBV15 to TRBJ2-2, with D possibly TRBD1 on 5 matching bases. The germline CDR1 and CDR2 sequences are LNHNV and YYDKDF (reference sequence). The CDR3 has 16 amino acids. V lost 0 bases to trimming and J lost 0 bases, with 8 bases between them. DNA of the CDR3: TGTGCCACCAGCAGAGACAGGGCTCCGAACACCGGGGAGCTGTTTTTT. Encoded protein: CATSRDRAPNTGELFF.

CDR3 DNA sequence: TGTGCCACCTTGAGCGTCGTGACAGGGAGCGTGCAGTACTTC. Amino acid sequence: CATLSVVTGSVQYF. The rearrangement links TRBV27 to TRBJ2-7; 7 positions agree with TRBD1. This CDR3 has 14 residues. The V gene's germline CDR1 is MNHEY and CDR2 SMNVEV (reference sequence). The V and J ends lost 10 bases and 9 bases, in that order; junction bases with no gene match: 18.

The genes are TRBV14 and TRBJ2-2; 8 nucleotides align to TRBD1. Losses at the gene ends were 3 bases for V and 3 bases for J; bases not matched to a gene: 6. Germline loops: CDR1 SGHDN, CDR2 FVKESK. CDR3 length: 16 amino acids. CDR3 bases: TGTGCCAGCAGCCAGGTCGCAGGGGGCCACACCGGGGAGCTGTTTTTT. This codes for CASSQVAGGHTGELFF.

J is TRBJ1-1 and V is TRBV20-1; 9 nucleotides line up with TRBD1. Germline-derived CDR1 and CDR2 are DFQATT and SNEGSKA (reference sequence). After removal of 0 bases from V and 4 bases from J, the junction contained 6 bases not matched to a gene. This CDR3 spans 15 amino acids. This CDR3 reads CSARDRGQGSTEAFF. The CDR3 nucleotides are TGCAGTGCTAGAGATAGGGGACAGGGTTCCACTGAAGCTTTCTTT.

This clonotype was detected only a few times. CDR3 in DNA: TGTGCCAGCAGCCCCCCCGGGATTGGTACCGGGGAGCTGTTTTTT. Translation: CASSPPGIGTGELFF. The chain employs TRBV11-2 and TRBJ2-2; tentative D call: TRBD2 (5 bases). Germline V lookup: CDR1 SGHAT, CDR2 FQNNGV. Trimming cost V 5 bases and J 5 bases, with 15 bases left between them. The CDR3 is 15 amino acids.

In this sample, this clonotype turned up a few times. The V call is TRBV7-2, the J call TRBJ2-3; TRBD2 is a possible D gene (6 bases). Trimming shortened V by 3 bases and J by 4 bases, and 20 bases separated the two germline ends. This CDR3 region has 17 residues. Germline assignment: CDR1 SGHTA and CDR2 FQGNSA. CDR3 loop: CASSFGLGGNPPDTQYF. In DNA, the CDR3 is TGTGCCAGCAGCTTCGGGTTAGGCGGGAACCCCCCAGATACGCAGTATTTT. The variable domain in full, with the rest retrieved from reference TRBV7-2 and TRBJ2-3, is GAGVSQSPSNKVTEKGKDVELRCDPISGHTALYWYRQSLGQGLEFLIYFQGNSAPDKSGLPSDRFSAERTGGSVSTLTIQRTQQEDSAVYLCASSFGLGGNPPDTQYFGPGTRLTVL.

This clonotype was seen a handful of times. The CDR3 region is CATRFKNTEAFF. DNA for the CDR3: TGTGCCACCCGGTTTAAGAACACTGAAGCTTTCTTT. The chain uses TRBV19 and TRBJ1-1; D is uncertain. CDR1 and CDR2 (germline): LNHDA, SQIVND (reference sequence). V lost 10 bases, J lost 1 base, and 10 bases lay in between. The CDR3 sequence is 12 residues long.

The J gene is TRBJ2-7, the V gene TRBV7-9; D not certain. Germline CDR1 and CDR2: SEHNR and FQNEAQ (reference sequence). V gave up 0 bases and J gave up 4 bases, with 7 bases separating them. The CDR3 spans 13 residues. The CDR3 spells CASSLAVQYEQYF. The CDR3 DNA is TGTGCCAGCAGCTTAGCTGTGCAGTACGAGCAGTACTTC.

This clonotype turned up a few times. The chain combines TRBV28 with TRBJ2-2; D gene uncertain. Deletions cut 1 base from V and 3 bases from J, with 0 bases between. This CDR3 contains 12 residues. CDR1 and CDR2 from the germline V gene are MDHEN and SYDVKM. CDR3 DNA: TGTGCCAGCAGTTTATACACCGGGGAGCTGTTTTTT. It encodes CASSLYTGELFF.

CDR3 loop: CASSIRGTQYF. The CDR3 DNA reads as TGTGCCAGCAGTATAAGGGGTACGCAGTATTTT. The chain combines TRBV28 with TRBJ2-3; tentatively, D is TRBD1 (5 bases). Germline V gene data show CDR1 as MDHEN and CDR2 as SYDVKM. The CDR3 loop spans 11 amino acids. Between the trimmed V and J ends, which lost 5 bases and 8 bases, there was a span of 8 bases.

The table lists this clonotype with a few counts. CDR3 region: CASSQDSPGYTDTQYF. The DNA of the CDR3 is TGTGCCAGCAGCCAAGATTCGCCGGGCTACACAGATACGCAGTATTTT. The chain couples TRBV14 to TRBJ2-3; D is unclear. Germline CDR1 and CDR2: SGHDN and FVKESK. The V end lost 0 bases, the J end lost 2 bases, and 12 bases lay between the germline ends. The CDR3 loop spans 16 amino acids.

This clonotype was seen repeatedly, ten times or more. The chain links TRBV7-2 to TRBJ2-7; D may correspond to TRBD1 or TRBD2 (5 bases each). Between the trimmed V and J ends, which lost 1 base and 6 bases, there was a span of 13 bases. Germline V gene data show CDR1 as SGHTA and CDR2 as FQGNSA. The CDR3 is 14 residues long. The CDR3 DNA reads as TGTGCCAGCAGCTTAGAAGGGACCTATGTCGAGCAGTACTTC. Protein sequence: CASSLEGTYVEQYF.

A remark on this clonotype: Compared with germline, one end of the junction differs, possibly owing to a read error. The chain links TRBV4-3 to TRBJ2-1; D is possibly TRBD2 (5 bases). CDR3 length: 16 residues. Germline CDR1 LGHNA, CDR2 YSLEER. CDR3 region: CASSQDRDPTYDEQFF. The CDR3 DNA is TGCGCCAGCAGCCAAGATCGGGATCCGACCTACGATGAGCAGTTCTTC.

This clonotype was detected once. A read error is possible here, since a much larger clone lies one base away. The chain uses TRBV11-2 and TRBJ2-7, with 8 bases that match TRBD2. The ends lost 5 bases at V and 8 bases at J; junction bases unmatched: 5. CDR3 size: 12 residues. Germline V CDR1 and CDR2: SGHAT, FQNNGV. In nucleotides, the CDR3 is TGTGCCAGCAGCCCGGGGGGGAGCAAGCAGTACTTC. Protein sequence: CASSPGGSKQYF. The full variable domain, rest sourced from reference TRBV11-2 and TRBJ2-7, is EAGVAQSPRYKIIEKRQSVAFWCNPISGHATLYWYQQILGQGPKLLIQFQNNGVVDDSQLPKDRFSAERLKGVDSTLKIQPAKLEDSAVYLCASSPGGSKQYFGPGTRLTVT.

CDR3 residues: CASNLPPGPWSQYF. The CDR3 DNA is TGTGCCAGCAACCTGCCCCCGGGCCCCTGGTCCCAGTACTTC. This chain links TRBV12-3 or TRBV12-4 with TRBJ2-5, with D unresolved. Trimming removed 7 bases from V and 9 bases from J, with 21 bases in between. This CDR3 has 14 residues.

This clonotype was recorded many times. This sequence joins TRBV28 and TRBJ2-1; TRBD2 matches at 8 bases. V trimming: 10 bases; J trimming: 7 bases; junction bases outside the gene matches: 9. Germline V CDR1 and CDR2: MDHEN, SYDVKM. CDR3 length: 13 residues. CDR3 nucleotide sequence: TGTGCCACCTCGGGGGGGCCGGAGAATGAGCAGTTCTTC. It translates to CATSGGPENEQFF.

This clonotype showed up many times. V usage is TRBV7-2 and J usage is TRBJ1-1, with D unresolved. Germline CDR1 reads SGHTA; CDR2 reads FQGNSA. Between the trimmed V and J ends, which lost 3 bases and 0 bases, there was a span of 8 bases. CDR3 length: 14 residues. CDR3 loop: CASSFEVLNTEAFF. CDR3 DNA: TGTGCCAGCAGCTTTGAGGTCTTGAACACTGAAGCTTTCTTT. The full variable domain, with the rest looked up from reference TRBV7-2 and TRBJ1-1, is GAGVSQSPSNKVTEKGKDVELRCDPISGHTALYWYRQSLGQGLEFLIYFQGNSAPDKSGLPSDRFSAERTGGSVSTLTIQRTQQEDSAVYLCASSFEVLNTEAFFGQGTRLTVV.

This clonotype has ten or more counts. The chain uses TRBV7-9 and TRBJ1-5, with D tentatively TRBD1 (5 bases). CDR3 size: 14 residues. V was cut by 5 bases and J by 2 bases, with 10 bases left in between. Germline CDR1 reads SEHNR; CDR2 reads FQNEAQ (reference sequence). The CDR3 is CASSPDSGNQPQHF. CDR3 nucleotides: TGTGCCAGCAGCCCCGACAGTGGCAATCAGCCCCAGCATTTT.